This T cell receptor beta chain was sequenced in a study of beta chain features in type 1 diabetes. The authors reverse transcribed all of the isolated RNA, so sequencing captured expressed TCRB transcripts. Assay used: immunoSEQ multiplex PCR; TCRdb lists only in-frame clones, some missing. Here the sample spans 330,000 or so clones, about 20% being singletons. In its sample, this clone was seen a few times. Its antigen remains unknown. Other DNA sequences in this sample translate to the same CDR3. This CDR3 is built from 13 residues. Trimming stripped 3 bases from V and 6 bases from J, with 9 bases between. Germline values: CDR1 LNHDA, CDR2 SQIVND (reference sequence). Study conclusions and caveats: Researchers reported that naive, central memory and Treg TCRB repertoires appeared more similar in patients than in healthy donors.

The chain couples TRBV19 to TRBJ1-5; D unclear. The TCR comes from a young woman in good health. Sequencing input: naive CD4+ T cells from blood. The CDR3 here is CASSIGSGQPQHF. The DNA for the CDR3 is TGTGCCAGTAGTATCGGTTCTGGTCAGCCCCAGCATTTT. The full variable domain, its missing parts supplied by reference TRBV19 and TRBJ1-5, is DGGITQSPKYLFRKEGQNVTLSCEQNLNHDAMYWYRQDPGQGLRLIYYSQIVNDFQKGDIAEGYSVSREKKESFPLTVTSAQKNPTAFYLCASSIGSGQPQHFGDGTRLSIL.